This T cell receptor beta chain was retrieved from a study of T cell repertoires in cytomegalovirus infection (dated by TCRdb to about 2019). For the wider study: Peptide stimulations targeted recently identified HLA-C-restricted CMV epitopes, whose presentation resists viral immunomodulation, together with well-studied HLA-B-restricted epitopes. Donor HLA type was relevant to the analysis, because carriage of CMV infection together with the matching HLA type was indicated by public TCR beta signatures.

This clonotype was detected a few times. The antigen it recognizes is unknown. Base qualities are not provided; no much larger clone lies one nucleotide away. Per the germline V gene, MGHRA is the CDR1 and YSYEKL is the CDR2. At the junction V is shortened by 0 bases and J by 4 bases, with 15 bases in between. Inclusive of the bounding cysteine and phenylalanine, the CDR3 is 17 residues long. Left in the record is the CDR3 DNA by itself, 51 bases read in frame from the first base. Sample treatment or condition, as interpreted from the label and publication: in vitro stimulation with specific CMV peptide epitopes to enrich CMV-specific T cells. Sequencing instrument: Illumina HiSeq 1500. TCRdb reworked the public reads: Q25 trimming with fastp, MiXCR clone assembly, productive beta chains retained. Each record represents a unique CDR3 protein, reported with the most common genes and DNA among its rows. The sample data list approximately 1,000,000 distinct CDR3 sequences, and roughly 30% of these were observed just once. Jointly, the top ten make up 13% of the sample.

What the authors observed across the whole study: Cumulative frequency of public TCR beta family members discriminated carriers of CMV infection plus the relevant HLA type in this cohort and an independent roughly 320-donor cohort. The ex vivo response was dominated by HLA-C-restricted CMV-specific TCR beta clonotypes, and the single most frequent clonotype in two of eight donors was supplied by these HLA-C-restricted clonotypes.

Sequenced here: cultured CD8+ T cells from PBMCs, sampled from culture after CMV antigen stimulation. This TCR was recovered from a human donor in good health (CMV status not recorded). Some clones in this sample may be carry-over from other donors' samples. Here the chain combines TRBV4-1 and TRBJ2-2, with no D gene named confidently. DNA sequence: TGCGCCAGCAGCCAAGATTCGATCAGGAGACCCACCGGGGAGCTGTTTTTT. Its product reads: CASSQDSIRRPTGELFF.